Below are 32 T cell receptor beta chains sequenced from a single sample in a study of a mutant IDH1 vaccine in newly diagnosed glioma (dated by TCRdb to 2020 to 2022). Libraries came from the immunoSEQ multiplex PCR assay. TCRdb holds this immuneACCESS table with in-frame rearrangements only. Some clones are missing; in checked studies, unresolved V genes explain under half, and the rest has no known cause. Present in this sample are about 34,000 clones, around four fifths of which were seen just once. The top ten clonotypes cover approximately 9.4% of the sample. The time point label, read with the paper, signifies: baseline, week 1 (first vaccination visit). The sample's treatment or condition, from its label and the paper: pre-vaccination baseline after standard-of-care therapy. The sequences come from peripheral blood mononuclear cells (PBMCs), collected from a glioma patient treated with radiotherapy, temozolomide or both. These TCRs come from a middle-aged man with glioma. Some clones in this sample may be carry-over from other donors' samples.

The V and J genes are TRBV6-1 and TRBJ2-2; TRBD1 aligns across 8 bases. The germline V gene encodes CDR1 MNHNS and CDR2 SASEGT. V gave up 11 bases and J gave up 3 bases; unmatched junction bases: 11. The CDR3 runs 15 residues. CDR3 DNA: TGTGCCCGCGAGGGGGACAGGTCGGACACCGGGGAGCTGTTTTTT. It encodes CAREGDRSDTGELFF.

V usage is TRBV5-1 and J usage is TRBJ2-5, with a possible D match to TRBD2 (5 bases). The germline gives CDR1 SGHRS, CDR2 YFSETQ. The CDR3 spans 16 residues. The germline V and J ends were trimmed by 7 bases and 5 bases, with 24 bases remaining between them. In nucleotides, the CDR3 is TGCGCCAGCCTCCGTCAAGAGGGTCCGGACGTGGAGACCCAGTACTTC. Residues: CASLRQEGPDVETQYF.

The chain recombines TRBV4-3 with TRBJ2-3, with TRBD2 matching 10 bases. V lost 1 base, J lost 3 bases, and 4 bases stayed unmatched. The CDR3 contains 16 residues. Germline values: CDR1 LGHNA, CDR2 YSLEER. CDR3 sequence reads: CASSQGTSGATDTQYF. CDR3 coding DNA: TGCGCCAGCAGCCAAGGCACTAGCGGGGCTACAGATACGCAGTATTTT.

This clone showed up just once. J is TRBJ1-6 and V is TRBV5-1; 8 bases align to TRBD1. Germline V gene data show CDR1 as SGHRS and CDR2 as YFSETQ. The CDR3 length is 16 residues. V shed 4 bases and J 9 bases; nucleotides not matched to a gene: 12. As DNA, the CDR3 is TGCGCCAGCAGCCTAAGCGGACAGGGATCGGCTTCACCCCTCCACTTT. Encoded protein: CASSLSGQGSASPLHF.

The rearrangement links TRBV28 to TRBJ2-1, with D unresolved. CDR3 length: 11 amino acids. Trimming pared 1 base from V and 7 bases from J, leaving 2 bases between. Germline loops: CDR1 MDHEN, CDR2 SYDVKM. The CDR3 DNA follows: TGTGCCAGCAGTTTATTGAATGAGCAGTTCTTC. Translating it yields CASSLLNEQFF.

The V gene is TRBV11-2, the J gene TRBJ1-2, with 10 bases fitting TRBD1. This CDR3 is built from 15 residues. V lost 3 bases to trimming and J lost 1 base; unmatched junction nucleotides: 2. The germline V gene has CDR1 SGHAT and CDR2 FQNNGV. CDR3 sequence reads: CASSLTGGYNYGYTF. DNA of the CDR3: TGTGCCAGCAGCTTGACAGGGGGCTATAACTATGGCTACACCTTC. Combining the CDR3 with reference TRBV11-2 and TRBJ1-2 gives the whole variable domain EAGVAQSPRYKIIEKRQSVAFWCNPISGHATLYWYQQILGQGPKLLIQFQNNGVVDDSQLPKDRFSAERLKGVDSTLKIQPAKLEDSAVYLCASSLTGGYNYGYTFGSGTRLTVV.

The rearrangement joins TRBV19 to TRBJ2-3; D possibly matches TRBD1 or TRBD2 (5 bases each). Germline CDR1 is LNHDA and CDR2 is SQIVND (reference sequence). This CDR3 has 16 amino acids. Trimming pared 5 bases from V and 4 bases from J, leaving 19 bases between. CDR3 protein: CASSYWNGARADTQYF. In nucleotides, the CDR3 is TGTGCCAGTAGTTATTGGAACGGGGCGCGAGCAGATACGCAGTATTTT.

This clone occurred once. The chain employs TRBV6-5 and TRBJ1-2; D ambiguous. Germline V gene sequence: CDR1 MNHEY, CDR2 SVGAGI. The CDR3 is 13 amino acids. V shed 2 bases and J shed 3 bases, with 7 bases lying between them. The CDR3 is CASSYRDYYGYTF. CDR3 bases: TGTGCCAGCAGTTACCGCGACTACTATGGCTACACCTTC.

In this sample, this clone is large. The gene calls are TRBV4-3 and TRBJ2-1; D might be TRBD2 (6 bases). Germline values: CDR1 LGHNA, CDR2 YSLEER. V lost 1 base to trimming and J lost 4 bases, with 11 bases between them. The CDR3 spans 15 residues. CDR3 nucleotides: TGCGCCAGCAGCCAAGGCGGGGCCGAGTACAATGAGCAGTTCTTC. Residues: CASSQGGAEYNEQFF.

The chain recombines TRBV7-9 with TRBJ2-7, with 11 bases matching TRBD2. The CDR3 is 17 amino acids. The V segment lost 2 bases and the J segment 0 bases; nucleotides outside the gene matches: 6. CDR1 is SEHNR, CDR2 FQNEAQ, per germline (reference sequence). The CDR3 is CASSLWVGLAASYEQYF. DNA of the CDR3: TGTGCCAGCAGCTTATGGGTGGGACTAGCGGCCTCCTACGAGCAGTACTTC.

The chain couples TRBV11-3 to TRBJ2-1; D might be TRBD1 (6 bases). Germline assignment: CDR1 SGHNT and CDR2 YENEEA. Trimming cost V 3 bases and J 5 bases, with 14 bases left between them. The CDR3 is made up of 15 amino acids. In DNA, the CDR3 is TGTGCCAGCAGCTTCATGACAGGCCTAAACAATGAGCAGTTCTTC. It encodes CASSFMTGLNNEQFF.

This chain links TRBV15 with TRBJ1-1; D gene ambiguous. The germline CDR1 and CDR2 sequences are LNHNV and YYDKDF (reference sequence). The ends were cut back, 1 base at V and 7 bases at J, with 13 bases in the middle. The CDR3 contains 14 residues. CDR3 bases: TGTGCCACCAGCAGAGCCCCTGCCTTGGGTGAAGCTTTCTTT. Amino acid sequence: CATSRAPALGEAFF.

The rearrangement links TRBV27 to TRBJ1-2; D may be TRBD1 (6 bases). Trimming pared 2 bases from V and 8 bases from J, leaving 12 bases between. The germline CDR1 and CDR2 sequences are MNHEY and SMNVEV (reference sequence). The CDR3 spans 13 residues. The CDR3, as DNA: TGTGCCAGCAGTTTAGGGGGGGCGGGAGGCTACACCTTC. Its translation: CASSLGGAGGYTF.

This clone was seen a single time. The rearrangement joins TRBV30 to TRBJ2-5; a possible D gene is TRBD2 (6 bases). The V end lost 3 bases, the J end lost 9 bases, and 17 bases lay between the germline ends. The length of the CDR3 is 13 residues. Looked up from germline, CDR1 is GTSNPN and CDR2 is SVGIG (reference sequence). This CDR3 is CAWRDTPREAQYF. In DNA, the CDR3 is TGTGCCTGGAGGGATACTCCGAGGGAGGCCCAGTACTTC.

The V gene is TRBV15, the J gene TRBJ2-5; D remains ambiguous. Germline CDR1 LNHNV, CDR2 YYDKDF (reference sequence). The V gene lost 7 bases and the J gene lost 1 base, with 16 bases spanning the gap. The CDR3 contains 15 residues. CDR3: CATMGHLGIQETQYF. The DNA for the CDR3 is TGTGCCACCATGGGTCACCTAGGCATCCAAGAGACCCAGTACTTC.

The CDR3 reads CASSQRTVQGNGELFF. The CDR3, as DNA: TGTGCCAGCTCCCAGAGGACGGTCCAGGGGAACGGGGAGCTGTTTTTT. The gene calls are TRBV18 and TRBJ2-2, with D possibly matching TRBD1 (6 bases). Germline V gene sequence: CDR1 KGHSH, CDR2 LQKENI. This CDR3 comprises 16 residues. Trimming stripped 6 bases from V and 7 bases from J, with 21 bases between.

This clone was picked up one time. The chain carries TRBV6-6 and TRBJ2-1; 7 nucleotides agree with TRBD1. V lost 5 bases, J lost 2 bases, and 9 bases stayed unmatched. Germline V gene lookup returns CDR1 MNHNY and CDR2 SVGAGI (reference sequence). The CDR3 loop spans 16 amino acids. The CDR3 loop reads CASSPYDRETYNEQFF. The CDR3 coding sequence is TGTGCCAGCAGTCCATACGACAGGGAAACCTACAATGAGCAGTTCTTC.

This chain joins TRBV6-5 and TRBJ1-1; no firm D call. The CDR3 is 13 residues long. V shed 8 bases and J shed 0 bases, with 10 bases lying between them. Germline V CDR1 and CDR2: MNHEY, SVGAGI. CDR3 nucleotide sequence: TGTGCCAGCGAGGATGGGGTGAACACTGAAGCTTTCTTT. It specifies CASEDGVNTEAFF.

The chain uses TRBV6-1 and TRBJ2-1; TRBD1 might be the D (6 bases). V lost 2 bases and J 6 bases, leaving 14 bases between the germline ends. This CDR3 is 15 amino acids long. CDR1 is MNHNS, CDR2 SASEGT, per germline. CDR3: CASSEWGRGGNEQFF. CDR3 sequence (DNA): TGTGCCAGCAGTGAATGGGGCAGGGGTGGCAATGAGCAGTTCTTC.

The chain couples TRBV7-2 to TRBJ1-4; 7 bases map to TRBD1. Germline V lookup: CDR1 SGHTA, CDR2 FQGNSA. This CDR3 has 15 residues. Trimming at V came to 5 bases and at J to 5 bases, leaving 8 bases not matched to a gene. The DNA of the CDR3 is TGTGCCAGCAGCGAACAGGGGACGGTGAATGAAAAACTGTTTTTT. It translates to CASSEQGTVNEKLFF.

The gene calls are TRBV30 and TRBJ1-2; D unresolved. This CDR3 region has 20 residues. Per the germline V gene, CDR1 is GTSNPN and CDR2 is SVGIG (reference sequence). Between the trimmed V and J ends, which lost 5 bases and 0 bases, there was a span of 31 bases. The CDR3: CAWVEGYGDIRLRANYGYTF. As DNA, the CDR3 is TGTGCCTGGGTCGAAGGTTACGGAGATATAAGACTAAGAGCTAACTATGGCTACACCTTC.

CDR3 sequence: CASSPRGEQYF. As DNA, the CDR3 is TGCGCCAGCAGCCCACGTGGGGAGCAGTACTTC. This rearrangement joins TRBV5-1 to TRBJ2-7; D unclear. The V end was cut by 4 bases, the J end by 7 bases, with 9 bases between. This CDR3 has 11 amino acids. Germline V gene data show CDR1 as SGHRS and CDR2 as YFSETQ.

This clone was seen a few times. Here the CDR3 reads CASRILAGISTDTQYF. CDR3 DNA sequence: TGTGCCAGCAGAATACTAGCGGGGATTAGCACAGATACGCAGTATTTT. The V gene is TRBV2, the J gene TRBJ2-3; the match to TRBD2 covers 10 bases. The CDR3 extends over 16 amino acids. The germline V gene encodes CDR1 SNHLY and CDR2 FYNNEI. Trimming cost V 6 bases and J 0 bases; bases outside gene matches: 6.

V and J are TRBV18 and TRBJ1-5; no clear D gene. CDR1 and CDR2 (germline): KGHSH, LQKENI. V was trimmed by 0 bases and J by 6 bases, leaving 15 bases between them. The CDR3 runs to 16 residues. The CDR3 sequence: CASSPPSRIPTQPQHF. The CDR3 coding sequence is TGTGCCAGCTCACCACCGTCACGGATCCCCACTCAGCCCCAGCATTTT. The full variable domain, with the rest looked up from reference TRBV18 and TRBJ1-5, is NAGVMQNPRHLVRRRGQEARLRCSPMKGHSHVYWYRQLPEEGLKFMVYLQKENIIDESGMPKERFSAEFPKEGPSILRIQQVVRGDSAAYFCASSPPSRIPTQPQHFGDGTRLSIL.

V usage is TRBV2 and J usage is TRBJ2-3, with D possibly TRBD1 on 5 matching bases. CDR1 SNHLY and CDR2 FYNNEI come from the germline V gene. The CDR3 sequence is 15 residues long. Trimming removed 4 bases from V and 1 base from J, with 12 bases in between. The chain's CDR3 is CASSVKGIGTDTQYF. The CDR3 DNA reads as TGTGCCAGCAGTGTGAAGGGGATCGGCACAGATACGCAGTATTTT.

The chain employs TRBV5-7 and TRBJ2-1; 8 bases are shared with TRBD2. TRBV5-7 is labeled an ORF, and its function is uncertain. The CDR3 spans 13 residues. Trimming removed 0 bases from V and 10 bases from J; junction bases left unmatched: 3. CDR3 sequence: CASSLGGRREQFF. The CDR3 DNA reads as TGTGCCAGCAGCTTGGGCGGGAGGAGGGAGCAGTTCTTC.

The chain carries TRBV7-8 and TRBJ2-7; TRBD2 matches 8 bases. Germline V lookup: CDR1 SGHVS, CDR2 FQNEAQ. The ends lost 7 bases at V and 0 bases at J; junction bases unmatched: 8. This CDR3 has 15 residues. CDR3 in amino acids: CASTPGGANSYEQYF. CDR3 in DNA: TGTGCCAGCACCCCCGGGGGGGCAAACTCCTACGAGCAGTACTTC.

The chain recombines TRBV6-6 with TRBJ1-3; no clear D gene. The CDR3 covers 16 residues. CDR1 MNHNY and CDR2 SVGAGI come from the germline V gene (reference sequence). V lost 7 bases and J lost 1, with 17 bases in between. The CDR3 here is CASTRSDGPSGNTIYF. As DNA, the CDR3 is TGTGCCAGCACCAGGTCTGATGGGCCATCTGGAAACACCATATATTTT.

This clone is labeled as medium-sized. The chain uses TRBV18 and TRBJ1-1, with D possibly matching TRBD1 (6 bases). Germline CDR1 reads KGHSH; CDR2 reads LQKENI. V was trimmed by 4 bases and J by 5 bases, leaving 11 bases between them. This CDR3 has 13 amino acids. The CDR3 reads CASSQSGQTEAFF. CDR3 coding DNA: TGTGCCAGCTCACAATCGGGACAAACTGAAGCTTTCTTT.

This clone was picked up a small number of times. This rearrangement joins TRBV4-2 to TRBJ2-1; 10 bases fit TRBD2. Germline-derived CDR1 and CDR2 are LGHNA and YNFKEQ. The junction had 5 bases not matched to a gene; V was cut back by 0 bases and J by 6 bases. The CDR3 is made up of 16 amino acids. The CDR3 protein is CASSQDRTSGSNEQFF. The CDR3 coding sequence is TGTGCCAGCAGCCAAGATCGGACTAGCGGTTCCAATGAGCAGTTCTTC.

V and J are TRBV4-1 and TRBJ2-2; 13 nucleotides align to TRBD2. V shed 7 bases, J shed 3 bases, and the junction held 5 bases outside the gene matches. The CDR3 is 16 amino acids. Germline V gives CDR1 MGHRA, CDR2 YSYEKL. The CDR3 coding sequence is TGCGCCAGCACCAAGGGACTAGCGGGGCACACCGGGGAGCTGTTTTTT. This encodes CASTKGLAGHTGELFF.

The rearrangement links TRBV6-5 to TRBJ2-7; 8 bases fit TRBD1. Germline loops: CDR1 MNHEY, CDR2 SVGAGI. The CDR3 extends over 14 amino acids. With V trimmed by 5 bases and J by 4 bases, 7 bases remained unmatched. The CDR3 sequence is CASSPGQGAYEQYF. CDR3 in DNA: TGTGCCAGCAGTCCCGGACAGGGTGCGTACGAGCAGTACTTC.